This T cell receptor (beta chain) was recorded in a study of low-dose radiotherapy and immunotherapy resistance in tumors. In the study overall: Every day for four cycles from cycle 1 day 1, patients took 300 mg of oral aspirin.

Germline CDR1 and CDR2: DFQATT and SNEGSKA (reference sequence). V lost 2 bases, J lost 8 bases, and 22 bases lay in between. This CDR3 contains 16 residues. With TRAV- and TRBV-specific primers, first-strand cDNA was made, covering the alpha and beta chains. With a constant-region primer and a V-primer adapter, TCRs were subjected to about 20 PCR cycles of amplification. MiXCR was run by TCRdb on the reads, yielding one entry per CDR3 protein. The profile shows some 85,000 distinct CDR3 sequences, under 20% of them singletons. Described time point: before trial treatment. This clonotype was found many times.

The rearrangement uses TRBV20-1 and TRBJ2-1; no clear D. The sequencing used PBMCs, collected before treatment. This clonotype originated in a male donor with prostate cancer. For the CDR3, the DNA is TGCAGTGCTAGACCTCTACGCCAGCGTTTTTTCGATGAGCAGTTCTTC. The encoded protein is CSARPLRQRFFDEQFF.